A selection of T cell receptor beta chains follows, all from one sample in a study of cytomegalovirus exposure and HLA in healthy donors. The assay was immunoSEQ multiplex PCR, and TCRdb's table has in-frame clones only and misses some. This table holds 96,000 or so clones. The sequenced sample was PBMCs. Receptor source: a girl aged 10-17 years in good health and CMV-seropositive. Each CDR3 is given with its conserved first and last residue.

j_call: TRBJ1-2
v_call: TRBV6-5
cdr3_aa: CASSYSAGNYGYTF

j_call: TRBJ2-5
v_call: TRBV19
cdr3_aa: CASSIRGGTQYF

j_call: TRBJ2-7
v_call: TRBV4-1
cdr3_aa: CASSLLERGSYEQYF

j_call: TRBJ1-4
v_call: TRBV30
cdr3_aa: CAWSSGATNEKLFF

j_call: TRBJ2-5
v_call: TRBV5-4
cdr3_aa: CASSSETGRGKTQYF

j_call: TRBJ1-2
v_call: TRBV15
cdr3_aa: CATSSRQGKRGYTF

j_call: TRBJ1-5
v_call: TRBV9
cdr3_aa: CASSVEEGANQPQHF

j_call: TRBJ1-6
v_call: TRBV18
cdr3_aa: CASSQGQGDSPLHF

j_call: TRBJ1-6
v_call: TRBV4-1
cdr3_aa: CASSQAFARDDSPLHF

j_call: TRBJ1-1
v_call: TRBV4-2
cdr3_aa: CASRDTEAFF

j_call: TRBJ1-2
v_call: TRBV2
cdr3_aa: CASRAQTGGIDGYTF

j_call: TRBJ1-1
v_call: TRBV7-2
cdr3_aa: CASSLESYGENTEAFF

j_call: TRBJ2-1
v_call: TRBV6-6
cdr3_aa: CASKTAYNEQFF

j_call: TRBJ2-7
v_call: TRBV5-1
cdr3_aa: CASSFGGGQYEQYF

j_call: TRBJ2-1
v_call: TRBV9
cdr3_aa: CASSVEAGGLSYNEQFF

j_call: TRBJ2-3
v_call: TRBV15
cdr3_aa: CATSGATDTQYF

j_call: TRBJ2-2
v_call: TRBV27
cdr3_aa: CASSSLSGELFF

j_call: TRBJ2-1
v_call: TRBV9
cdr3_aa: CASSDGGTGTDNNEQFF

j_call: TRBJ2-1
v_call: TRBV5-6
cdr3_aa: CASSLPGGSNEQFF

j_call: TRBJ2-2
v_call: TRBV7-3
cdr3_aa: CASSPVLAGGVLTGELFF

j_call: TRBJ2-7
v_call: TRBV6-1
cdr3_aa: CASSEWDRSYEQYF

j_call: TRBJ2-5
v_call: TRBV18
cdr3_aa: CASSLLAGGLQETQYF

j_call: TRBJ1-3
v_call: TRBV4-1
cdr3_aa: CASSQGDRNTIYF

j_call: TRBJ2-5
v_call: TRBV7-3
cdr3_aa: CASSLNSGGGQETQYF

j_call: TRBJ2-5
v_call: TRBV4-3
cdr3_aa: CASSQDGPAGDQETQYF

j_call: TRBJ2-4
v_call: TRBV9
cdr3_aa: CASSVEGGVIQYF

j_call: TRBJ2-7
v_call: TRBV6-5
cdr3_aa: CASSYGDSAYEQYF

j_call: TRBJ2-1
v_call: TRBV6-5
cdr3_aa: CATRGASGGHSAFF

j_call: TRBJ2-1
v_call: TRBV7-3
cdr3_aa: CASSPTGGSYNEQFF

j_call: TRBJ1-1
v_call: TRBV6-5
cdr3_aa: CASSPGAGPNTEAFF

j_call: TRBJ1-6
v_call: TRBV5-6
cdr3_aa: CASSQGYNSPLHF

j_call: TRBJ2-2
v_call: TRBV5-1
cdr3_aa: CASSLEGPGTGELFF

j_call: TRBJ2-7
v_call: TRBV9
cdr3_aa: CASSVDGGSSYEQYF

j_call: TRBJ1-2
v_call: TRBV7-2
cdr3_aa: CASSLGPFRANYGYTF

j_call: TRBJ2-2
v_call: TRBV7-9
cdr3_aa: CASSFDREGGELFF

j_call: TRBJ1-1
v_call: TRBV6-5
cdr3_aa: CASSTRGGYTEAFF

j_call: TRBJ2-1
v_call: TRBV29-1
cdr3_aa: CSAAGTAYNEQFF

j_call: TRBJ1-1
v_call: TRBV19
cdr3_aa: CASSIGQINTEAFF

j_call: TRBJ2-2
v_call: TRBV7-2
cdr3_aa: CASSLKARGGAYTGELFF

j_call: TRBJ1-1
v_call: TRBV6-1
cdr3_aa: CASNLLNTEAFF

j_call: TRBJ2-7
v_call: TRBV11-2
cdr3_aa: CASSFGTEGEQYF

j_call: TRBJ2-7
v_call: TRBV25-1
cdr3_aa: CASSGGGPQGGEQYF

j_call: TRBJ1-1
v_call: TRBV7-9
cdr3_aa: CASSSRFTEAFF

j_call: TRBJ2-1
v_call: TRBV7-6
cdr3_aa: CASSFSGGNEQFF

j_call: TRBJ2-3
v_call: TRBV5-6
cdr3_aa: CASSYRGDTQYF

j_call: TRBJ1-6
v_call: TRBV6-5
cdr3_aa: CASSYSHPGSPSPLHF

j_call: TRBJ2-3
v_call: TRBV2
cdr3_aa: CASSAQVTDTQYF

j_call: TRBJ2-5
v_call: TRBV5-1
cdr3_aa: CASKDSQETQYF

j_call: TRBJ1-5
v_call: TRBV9
cdr3_aa: CASSPEGGNQPQHF

j_call: TRBJ1-1
v_call: TRBV27
cdr3_aa: CASSLDRDRLEAFF

j_call: TRBJ2-7
v_call: TRBV5-1
cdr3_aa: CASSLVFGLALDEQYF

j_call: TRBJ2-7
v_call: TRBV27
cdr3_aa: CASSRYRDRDPYEQYF

j_call: TRBJ2-7
v_call: TRBV11-2
cdr3_aa: CASSLGQGASYEQYF